These 22 T cell receptor beta chains were all obtained from the same sample, sequenced in a study of cytomegalovirus exposure and HLA in healthy donors. It was with 60 Vbeta and 13 Jbeta primers that the PCR ran. Clones were sequenced by immunoSEQ multiplex PCR, and TCRdb holds only the in-frame ones, with some missing. Counted here are 200,000 or so clones, approximately 80% occurring once; the ten biggest clones make up around 2.2%. Sequenced: PBMCs. The receptors stem from a woman between 18 and 29 years old in good health and CMV-seropositive.

The J gene is TRBJ1-6, the V gene TRBV5-5; tentative D call: TRBD1 (6 bases). Germline V gene lookup returns CDR1 SGHKS and CDR2 YYEKEE (reference sequence). The CDR3 runs 15 residues. V gave up 1 base and J gave up 6 bases, with 11 bases separating them. The DNA of the CDR3 is TGTGCCAGCAGCTTGACTGGACAGCCTAATTCACCCCTCCACTTT. This codes for CASSLTGQPNSPLHF.

The chain has TRBV14 and TRBJ1-6, with a weak D call TRBD1 (6 bases). The CDR3 loop spans 16 amino acids. Trimming shortened V by 4 bases and J by 4 bases, and 14 bases separated the two germline ends. Germline V gives CDR1 SGHDN, CDR2 FVKESK. In DNA form, the CDR3 reads TGTGCCAGCAGCCCAGGGGTACGATTATATAATTCACCCCTCCACTTT. As protein: CASSPGVRLYNSPLHF. The complete variable domain, with remaining parts taken from reference TRBV14 and TRBJ1-6, reads EAGVTQFPSHSVIEKGQTVTLRCDPISGHDNLYWYRRVMGKEIKFLLHFVKESKQDESGMPNNRFLAERTGGTYSTLKVQPAELEDSGVYFCASSPGVRLYNSPLHFGNGTRLTVT.

This chain joins TRBV6-5 and TRBJ1-1; D call uncertain. V was trimmed by 6 bases and J by 1 base, leaving 15 bases between them. Per germline, CDR1 MNHEY and CDR2 SVGAGI. The CDR3 runs to 15 residues. CDR3 nucleotide sequence: TGTGCCAGCAGCACGCCCGGAGGACCGAACACTGAAGCTTTCTTT. This codes for CASSTPGGPNTEAFF.

This chain joins TRBV11-3 and TRBJ1-1; D might be TRBD1 (6 bases). Germline V gene data show CDR1 as SGHNT and CDR2 as YENEEA. CDR3 size: 11 residues. Trimming shortened V by 8 bases and J by 10 bases, and 14 bases separated the two germline ends. As DNA, the CDR3 is TGTGCCAGCGGTACAGGGCTGGTAGCTTTCTTT. As protein: CASGTGLVAFF.

This chain links TRBV27 with TRBJ2-7, with D perhaps matching TRBD1 (6 bases). V lost 6 bases and J lost 6, with 21 bases in between. Germline CDR1 reads MNHEY; CDR2 reads SMNVEV (reference sequence). The length of the CDR3 is 15 residues. The CDR3 coding sequence is TGTGCCAGCAGCTACCAGGGGTCGGTATGGGGCGAGCAGTACTTC. Its protein product is CASSYQGSVWGEQYF.

The genes are TRBV6-1 and TRBJ1-3; D may be TRBD1 (6 bases). CDR1 and CDR2 (germline): MNHNS, SASEGT. The CDR3 is made up of 13 amino acids. Trimming removed 7 bases from V and 2 bases from J, with 9 bases in between. The CDR3 DNA is TGTGCCAGCACGAACAGGGCTGGAAACACCATATATTTT. Translation gives CASTNRAGNTIYF.

The chain couples TRBV7-6 to TRBJ2-5; D is possibly TRBD2 (6 bases). Trimming took 6 bases from V and 3 from J, leaving 17 bases between them. Germline V gives CDR1 SGHVS, CDR2 FNYEAQ. The CDR3 has 15 residues. The CDR3 here is CASRTSSDAKETQYF. CDR3 in DNA: TGTGCCAGCAGAACCTCTAGCGACGCAAAAGAGACCCAGTACTTC.

This chain joins TRBV19 and TRBJ1-6; no definite D call. With 6 bases removed from V and 0 bases from J, the gap between germline ends came to 12 bases. CDR1 and CDR2 from the germline V gene are LNHDA and SQIVND (reference sequence). CDR3 length: 16 amino acids. The CDR3 region is CASSGEGSSYNSPLHF. The CDR3 DNA is TGTGCCAGTAGCGGTGAGGGTAGCTCCTATAATTCACCCCTCCACTTT.

This rearrangement joins TRBV5-1 to TRBJ2-3; perhaps TRBD1 as D (9 bases). CDR1 is SGHRS and CDR2 is YFSETQ in the germline V gene. V lost 4 bases to trimming and J lost 4 bases, with 19 bases between them. The CDR3 has 16 amino acids. In DNA form, the CDR3 reads TGCGCCAGCAGCCAGCGGGGGACAGGGATACCAGATACGCAGTATTTT. It translates to CASSQRGTGIPDTQYF.

This chain joins TRBV4-2 and TRBJ2-5, with D perhaps matching TRBD1 (5 bases). The ends were cut back, 0 bases at V and 3 bases at J, with 8 bases in the middle. This CDR3 contains 14 residues. Germline CDR1 reads LGHNA; CDR2 reads YNFKEQ. Here the CDR3 reads CASSQDLREETQYF. For the CDR3, the DNA is TGTGCCAGCAGCCAAGATCTCAGGGAAGAGACCCAGTACTTC.

In nucleotides, the CDR3 is TGTGCCAGCAGCCCCGGGACAGAAGTACGTGGCTACACCTTC. Its protein is CASSPGTEVRGYTF. The gene calls are TRBV5-5 and TRBJ1-2; 7 bases line up with TRBD1. Germline CDR1 SGHKS, CDR2 YYEKEE (reference sequence). Trimming at V came to 4 bases and at J to 7 bases, leaving 10 bases not matched to a gene. The CDR3 has 14 residues.

The chain uses TRBV19 and TRBJ2-3; tentatively, D is TRBD2 (6 bases). Trimming stripped 3 bases from V and 4 bases from J, with 14 bases between. This CDR3 comprises 15 residues. CDR1 is LNHDA, CDR2 SQIVND, per germline (reference sequence). CDR3 coding DNA: TGTGCCAGTAGTATGGCACTAGCAGGCGCAGATACGCAGTATTTT. Its protein is CASSMALAGADTQYF.

This chain links TRBV11-1 with TRBJ2-1, with TRBD2 matching 12 bases. The germline CDR1 and CDR2 sequences are SGHAT and FQDESV (reference sequence). The CDR3 is 19 amino acids. V gave up 2 bases and J gave up 4 bases; unmatched junction bases: 12. CDR3 in DNA: TGTGCCAGCAGCTTATGGAGCCTAGCGGGGGGGCGAGGGTACAATGAGCAGTTCTTC. Protein: CASSLWSLAGGRGYNEQFF.

This chain links TRBV18 with TRBJ2-4, with 14 bases matching TRBD2. Germline CDR1 KGHSH, CDR2 LQKENI. Trimming at V came to 5 bases and at J to 9 bases, leaving 9 bases not matched to a gene. The CDR3 has 16 residues. CDR3 DNA: TGTGCCAGCTCAATGACTAGCGGGGGGGCCGAAGTCATTCAGTACTTC. Its protein is CASSMTSGGAEVIQYF.

In this sample, this clone turned up once. The V and J genes are TRBV6-6 and TRBJ1-3; D gene ambiguous. V lost 11 bases and J lost 4, with 9 bases in between. This CDR3 has 11 residues. The germline V gene has CDR1 MNHNY and CDR2 SVGAGI (reference sequence). In DNA form, the CDR3 reads TGTGCCGGCGGGGTGGGAAACACCATATATTTT. It yields the protein CAGGVGNTIYF.

This clone occurred a few times. An end of the junction differs from the germline gene, which may be a read error. The gene calls are TRBV7-9 and TRBJ2-7, with TRBD2 identical over 9 bases. Germline V gene sequence: CDR1 SEHNR, CDR2 FQNEAQ (reference sequence). This CDR3 is built from 17 residues. CDR3 loop: CSSSSDERGVSSYEQYF. The CDR3 DNA reads TGTTCCAGCAGCTCGGATGAGCGGGGGGTTAGCTCCTACGAGCAGTACTTC.

This clone occurred a few times. The J gene is TRBJ2-7, the V gene TRBV6-5; possible D gene TRBD1, 5 bases. The CDR3 length is 14 residues. V was shortened by 0 bases and J by 1 base, with 7 bases between the two germline ends. CDR1 and CDR2 from the germline V gene are MNHEY and SVGAGI. In nucleotides, the CDR3 is TGTGCCAGCAGTTACTCCCAGGGTTCCTACGAGCAGTACGTC. Its protein product is CASSYSQGSYEQYV.

This clone was seen only once. This chain joins TRBV9 and TRBJ1-2; TRBD1 aligns across 12 bases. Unmatched junction bases numbered 17, after V lost 0 bases and J lost 8 bases. The germline CDR1 and CDR2 sequences are SGDLS and YYNGEE. The CDR3 sequence is 19 residues long. CDR3 DNA sequence: TGTGCCAGCAGCGTAGACCCAGACACGGCGGGACAGGGGGCTCGGGGCTACACCTTC. Translated: CASSVDPDTAGQGARGYTF.

This chain uses TRBV7-9 with TRBJ2-6; 7 positions agree with TRBD1. This CDR3 comprises 16 residues. Germline CDR1 reads SEHNR; CDR2 reads FQNEAQ (reference sequence). V dropped 5 bases and J dropped 2; count of bases not matched to a gene: 6. The CDR3 DNA reads TGTGCCAGCAGCGCCCCCACAGGGGCTGGGGCCAACGTCCTGACTTTC. This codes for CASSAPTGAGANVLTF.

This clone turned up a few times. At the DNA level, this CDR3 is encoded by other sequences in the same sample as well. The genes are TRBV6-4 and TRBJ2-3, with a weak D call TRBD2 (6 bases). The germline V and J ends were trimmed by 0 bases and 1 base, with 8 bases remaining between them. Germline loops: CDR1 MRHNA, CDR2 SNTAGT. The CDR3 totals 15 residues. In DNA form, the CDR3 reads TGTGCCAGCAGTGACTCGGGGGGAGGCACAGATACGCAGTATTTT. The encoded protein is CASSDSGGGTDTQYF.

This chain's CDR3 is CASRPDRGRNSPLHF. The CDR3 DNA is TGTGCCAGCAGACCCGACAGGGGGCGGAATTCACCCCTCCACTTT. The V and J genes are TRBV6-6 and TRBJ1-6; 10 bases fit TRBD1. The V gene end was trimmed by 6 bases and the J gene end by 7 bases; junction bases not matched to a gene: 6. The CDR3 consists of 15 residues. Germline V gene lookup returns CDR1 MNHNY and CDR2 SVGAGI (reference sequence).

The chain combines TRBV19 with TRBJ2-1; D uncertain. The germline V and J ends were trimmed by 3 bases and 4 bases, with 7 bases remaining between them. This CDR3 spans 13 amino acids. CDR1 LNHDA and CDR2 SQIVND come from the germline V gene (reference sequence). This CDR3 reads CASSILQYNEQFF. The CDR3 DNA follows: TGTGCCAGTAGTATTCTGCAGTACAATGAGCAGTTCTTC.